What follows describes a single T cell receptor (beta chain). The antigen remains unidentified. The sample comes from a study of OX40 agonist ivuxolimab in advanced cancers. Across the study: Those enrolled were 80% to 85% male, with a mean age of around 57 years and ages from 23 to 79. Study results and limitations: Some patients who did not respond also had low normalized T-cell clonal expansion. Those patients achieving a partial response at 0.1-3.0 mg/kg showed among the lowest clonal expansion. Relative to CD4+, CD8+ T cells held more expanded clones on average.

Germline V gene sequence: CDR1 SGHTA, CDR2 FQGTGA. The CDR3 contains 14 residues. Deletions cut 1 base from V and 7 bases from J, with 8 bases between. The method was immunoSEQ multiplex PCR; TCRdb's version includes in-frame clones alone and lacks a portion of them. The sample holds some 70,000 clones, 80% seen once. The source material was CD4+ or CD8+ T cells sorted from blood, sampled in a trial of the OX40 agonist ivuxolimab. This receptor was taken from an adult with an advanced solid tumor such as melanoma, head and neck, liver or kidney cancer. The chain carries TRBV7-3 and TRBJ1-6; no clear D gene. The CDR3 here is CASSLIPVNSPLHF. In nucleotides, the CDR3 is TGTGCCAGCAGCTTAATCCCGGTCAATTCACCCCTCCACTTT.